This TCR beta chain is from a study of blood T cell repertoires in COVID-19. Assay: immunoSEQ multiplex PCR; the TCRdb copy retains only in-frame clones and omits some. The sample yields about 250,000 clones, around four fifths seen once. The germline CDR1 and CDR2 sequences are MNHEY and SVGAGI. V dropped 5 bases and J dropped 0 bases, with 13 bases sitting between them. This CDR3 has 15 amino acids. The chain carries TRBV6-5 and TRBJ1-2, with D hard to call. The clonotype comes from a man aged 35-49 years with active or convalescent COVID-19. The sequenced material came from peripheral blood. CDR3 in DNA: TGTGCCAGCAGTATCAGGCCCGGGGCTAACTATGGCTACACCTTC. Translating gives CASSIRPGANYGYTF.